This T cell receptor beta chain was captured in a study of early T cells in non-severe SARS-CoV-2 infection. In the study overall: Unsorted whole-blood RNA was sequenced in bulk, leaving chains unpaired. Study observations and caveats: Matches to VDJdb favored anti-spike CD8 responses and missed private and CD4 specificities.

This clonotype was observed many times. Antigen: not known. In germline, CDR1 is SNHLY, CDR2 FYNNEI. Deletions cut 7 bases from V and 3 bases from J, with 16 bases between. CDR3 length equals 15 residues. TCRdb redid the calling of the 5' RACE reads with MiXCR, one entry per CDR3 protein. The sample shows more than 50,000 distinct CDR3 sequences, 13% of them seen only once. The sample in question was whole blood, obtained at baseline. The sequence derives from an adult who was a healthcare worker with PCR-confirmed SARS-CoV-2 infection or an uninfected control (not recorded which). The chain employs TRBV2 and TRBJ2-1; perhaps TRBD2 as D (6 bases). CDR3 in DNA: TGTGCCAGCAACACTGGGGGACTTCTCTACAATGAGCAGTTCTTC. Encoded protein: CASNTGGLLYNEQFF.